This T cell receptor beta chain derives from a study of T-cell reconstitution after alpha-beta-depleted transplantation in children. General observations from the study: Alpha-beta T cells present about two months after transplant were reported to originate from several hundred expanded graft clones. T cells produced anew were the main source of T-cell counts and diversity one year after transplant. Surviving recipient T cells and thymic progenitors accounted for the high day-60 TCRbeta diversity observed in some patients.

Trimming cost V 11 bases and J 4 bases; bases outside gene matches: 9. CDR1 and CDR2 (germline): MNHEY, SVGEGT. This CDR3 has 14 amino acids. This clonotype occurred many times. Its antigen is currently unknown. Preparation of the TCRbeta library was carried out with unique molecular identifiers. TCRdb reprocessed the PCR reads via MiXCR and lists one record per CDR3 protein. The sample gives roughly 500,000 distinct CDR3 sequences, over 9.5% of which show up once; just over 2% is in the top ten. This receptor was identified in a child aged 2 to 9 with inherited bone marrow failure, due to receive a stem cell transplant. V gene TRBV6-2 or TRBV6-3 combines with J gene TRBJ2-2; 8 positions match TRBD2. The sequencing here drew on PBMCs, taken before TCRalphabeta/CD19-depleted stem cell transplant. DNA of the CDR3: TGTGCCGCCGCGAGCGGGAGTGGCACCGGGGAGCTGTTTTTT. It specifies CAAASGSGTGELFF.